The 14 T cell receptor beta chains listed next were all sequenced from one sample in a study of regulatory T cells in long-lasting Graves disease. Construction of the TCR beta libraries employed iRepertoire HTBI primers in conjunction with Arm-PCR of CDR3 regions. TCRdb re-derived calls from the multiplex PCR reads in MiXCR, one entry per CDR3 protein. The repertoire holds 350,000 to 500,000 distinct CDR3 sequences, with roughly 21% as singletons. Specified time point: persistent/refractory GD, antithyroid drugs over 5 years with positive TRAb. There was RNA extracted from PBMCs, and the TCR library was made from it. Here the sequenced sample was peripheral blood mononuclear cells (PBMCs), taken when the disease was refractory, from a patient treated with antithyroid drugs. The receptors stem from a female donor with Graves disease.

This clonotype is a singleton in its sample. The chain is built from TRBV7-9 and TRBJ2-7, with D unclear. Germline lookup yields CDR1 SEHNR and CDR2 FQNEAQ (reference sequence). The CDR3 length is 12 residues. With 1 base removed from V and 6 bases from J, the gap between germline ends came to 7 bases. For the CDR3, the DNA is TGTGCCAGCAGCTTAGAGATGGGCGAGCAGTACTTC. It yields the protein CASSLEMGEQYF.

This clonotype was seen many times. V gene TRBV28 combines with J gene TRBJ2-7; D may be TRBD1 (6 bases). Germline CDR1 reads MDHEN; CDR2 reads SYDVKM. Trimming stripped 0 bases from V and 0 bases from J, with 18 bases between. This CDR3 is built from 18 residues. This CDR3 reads CASSLCSLEGTSSYEQYF. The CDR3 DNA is TGTGCCAGCAGTTTATGTTCACTAGAAGGGACAAGCTCCTACGAGCAGTACTTC.

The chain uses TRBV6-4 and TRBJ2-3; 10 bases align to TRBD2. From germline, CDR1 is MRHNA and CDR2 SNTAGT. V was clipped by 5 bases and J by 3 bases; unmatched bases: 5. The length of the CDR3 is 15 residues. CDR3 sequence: CASSSGTSETDTQYF. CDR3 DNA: TGTGCCAGCAGTTCCGGGACTAGCGAGACAGATACGCAGTATTTT.

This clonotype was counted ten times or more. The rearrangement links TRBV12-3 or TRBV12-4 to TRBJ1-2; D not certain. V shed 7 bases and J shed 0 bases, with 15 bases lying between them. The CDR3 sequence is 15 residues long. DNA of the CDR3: TGTGCCAGCACGTCCCGGACGAGAGCTAACTATGGCTACACCTTC. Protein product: CASTSRTRANYGYTF.

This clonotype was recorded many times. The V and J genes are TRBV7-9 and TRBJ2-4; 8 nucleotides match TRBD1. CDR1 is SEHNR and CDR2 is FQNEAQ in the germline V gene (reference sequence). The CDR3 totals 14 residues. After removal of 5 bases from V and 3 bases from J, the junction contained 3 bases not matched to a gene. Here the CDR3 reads CASSATGGKNIQYF. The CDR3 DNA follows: TGTGCCAGCAGCGCAACAGGGGGCAAAAACATTCAGTACTTC.

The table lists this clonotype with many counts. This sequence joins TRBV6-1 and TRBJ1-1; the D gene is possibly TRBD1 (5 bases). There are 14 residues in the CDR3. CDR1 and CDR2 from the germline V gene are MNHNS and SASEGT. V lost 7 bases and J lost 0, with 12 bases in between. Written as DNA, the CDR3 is TGTGCCAGCAATCCGGGACCCATGAACACTGAAGCTTTCTTT. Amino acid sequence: CASNPGPMNTEAFF.

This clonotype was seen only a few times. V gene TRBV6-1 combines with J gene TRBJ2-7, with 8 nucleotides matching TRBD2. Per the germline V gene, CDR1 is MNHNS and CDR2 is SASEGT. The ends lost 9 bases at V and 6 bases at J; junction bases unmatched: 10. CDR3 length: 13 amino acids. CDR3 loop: CASSIPGGGEQYF. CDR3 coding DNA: TGTGCCAGTAGTATTCCGGGAGGGGGCGAGCAGTACTTC.

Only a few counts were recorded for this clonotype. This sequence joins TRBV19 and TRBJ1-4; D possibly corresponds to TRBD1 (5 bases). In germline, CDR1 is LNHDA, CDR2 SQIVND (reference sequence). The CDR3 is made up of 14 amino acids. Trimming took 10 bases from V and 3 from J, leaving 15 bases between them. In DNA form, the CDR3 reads TGTGCCACCAGTAAGACAGACTCTAATGAAAAACTGTTTTTT. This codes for CATSKTDSNEKLFF.

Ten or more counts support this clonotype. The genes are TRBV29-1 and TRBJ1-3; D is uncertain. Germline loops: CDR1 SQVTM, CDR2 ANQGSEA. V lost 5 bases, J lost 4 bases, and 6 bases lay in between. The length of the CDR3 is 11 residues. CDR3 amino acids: CSVTSGNTIYF. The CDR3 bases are TGCAGCGTTACTTCGGGAAACACCATATATTTT.

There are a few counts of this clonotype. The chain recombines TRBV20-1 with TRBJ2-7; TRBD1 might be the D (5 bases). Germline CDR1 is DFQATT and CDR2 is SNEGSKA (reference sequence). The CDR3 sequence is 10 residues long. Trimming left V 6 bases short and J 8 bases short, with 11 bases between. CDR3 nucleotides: TGCAGTGCCAGGGTAGTCAAGCAGTACTTC. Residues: CSARVVKQYF.

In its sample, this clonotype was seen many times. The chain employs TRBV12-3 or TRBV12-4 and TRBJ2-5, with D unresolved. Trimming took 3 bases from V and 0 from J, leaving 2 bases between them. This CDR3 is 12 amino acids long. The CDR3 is CASSFYQETQYF. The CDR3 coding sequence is TGTGCCAGCAGTTTCTACCAAGAGACCCAGTACTTC.

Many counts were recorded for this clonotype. The CDR3 sequence: CSVDRGNTGELFF. The CDR3 nucleotides read TGCAGCGTTGACAGGGGGAACACCGGGGAGCTGTTTTTT. The rearrangement uses TRBV29-1 and TRBJ2-2; D may be TRBD1 (6 bases). Germline V CDR1 and CDR2: SQVTM, ANQGSEA. V lost 3 bases and J 1 base, leaving 6 bases between the germline ends. The CDR3 has 13 amino acids.

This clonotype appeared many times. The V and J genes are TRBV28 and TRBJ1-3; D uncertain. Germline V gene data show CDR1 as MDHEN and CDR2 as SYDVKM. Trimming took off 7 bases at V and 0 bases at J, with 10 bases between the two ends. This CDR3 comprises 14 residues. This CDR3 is CASTLGFSGNTIYF. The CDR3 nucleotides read TGTGCCAGCACCTTAGGGTTCTCTGGAAACACCATATATTTT.

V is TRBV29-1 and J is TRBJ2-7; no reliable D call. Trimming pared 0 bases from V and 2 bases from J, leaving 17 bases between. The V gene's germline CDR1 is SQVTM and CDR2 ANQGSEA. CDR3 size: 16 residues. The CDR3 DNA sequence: TGCAGCGTTGAAGATAGGGTAGGGCAGGCCCCCTACGAGCAGTACTTC. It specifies CSVEDRVGQAPYEQYF.